This passage covers 8 T cell receptor beta chains from one sample sequenced in a study of OX40 agonist ivuxolimab in advanced cancers. Receptor libraries were prepared by the immunoSEQ multiplex PCR assay. TCRdb limited this immuneACCESS table to in-frame rearrangements with V and J called. A share of clones is missing; checked studies link under half to unresolved V genes, and the rest is unexplained. The sample table contains 95,000 to 100,000 clones; only one count was recorded for about 79% of them. Roughly 1.5% of the sample is in the top ten clones. Source: CD4+ or CD8+ T cells sorted from blood, taken in a trial of the OX40 agonist ivuxolimab. The source of these receptors is an adult with an advanced solid tumor such as melanoma, head and neck, liver or kidney cancer.

The V and J genes are TRBV6-5 and TRBJ2-3, with 10 bases identical to TRBD2. Trimming removed 6 bases from V and 2 bases from J; junction bases left unmatched: 5. Germline CDR1 is MNHEY and CDR2 is SVGAGI. The CDR3 has 15 amino acids. The CDR3: CASRVAGGPTDTQYF. The CDR3 DNA reads as TGTGCCAGCAGGGTAGCGGGGGGCCCCACAGATACGCAGTATTTT.

The chain recombines TRBV5-1 with TRBJ2-7; D remains unclear. Trimming cost V 2 bases and J 2 bases, with 11 bases left between them. This CDR3 is built from 14 residues. Germline CDR1 is SGHRS and CDR2 is YFSETQ. The CDR3 region has the DNA TGCGCCAGCAGCTTAAGGGTCCCACCCTACGAGCAGTACTTC. Its protein product is CASSLRVPPYEQYF.

The rearrangement links TRBV19 to TRBJ2-2; D perhaps matches TRBD2 (5 bases). This CDR3 spans 13 amino acids. V was clipped by 4 bases and J by 6 bases, with 9 bases between them. Looked up from germline, CDR1 is LNHDA and CDR2 is SQIVND (reference sequence). The CDR3 bases are TGTGCCAGTAGTAGATCGGAGGCCGGGGAGCTGTTTTTT. Its translation: CASSRSEAGELFF.

As for this clone: Compared with germline, one end of the junction differs, possibly owing to a read error. J is TRBJ2-2 and V is TRBV27, with TRBD2 identical over 7 bases. CDR3 size: 14 residues. Per the germline V gene, CDR1 is MNHEY and CDR2 is SMNVEV (reference sequence). DNA for the CDR3: TGTGCCAGCACGGGAGCGGGGTTCACCCGGGAGCTGTTTTTT. Translation: CASTGAGFTRELFF.

This chain links TRBV9 with TRBJ2-7, with TRBD1 matching 7 bases. In germline, CDR1 is SGDLS, CDR2 YYNGEE. V was pared by 0 bases and J by 4 bases, with 4 bases of the junction left unmatched. The CDR3 totals 14 residues. CDR3 bases: TGTGCCAGCAGCGTAGGGGACAGCGAATACGAGCAGTACTTC. It encodes CASSVGDSEYEQYF.

The chain links TRBV7-8 to TRBJ2-2; the match to TRBD2 covers 11 bases. The CDR3 totals 16 residues. The germline CDR1 and CDR2 sequences are SGHVS and FQNEAQ. V was pared by 4 bases and J by 4 bases, with 5 bases of the junction left unmatched. The CDR3 sequence is CASSSGTSGFTGELFF. DNA for the CDR3: TGTGCCAGCAGCTCCGGGACTAGCGGTTTCACCGGGGAGCTGTTTTTT.

The chain has TRBV19 and TRBJ1-1, with D tentatively TRBD1 (5 bases). V shed 6 bases and J shed 4 bases, with 12 bases lying between them. The CDR3 is 13 amino acids. Germline V gene data show CDR1 as LNHDA and CDR2 as SQIVND (reference sequence). The CDR3 DNA sequence: TGTGCCAGTAGAGGAGGGGATTTCACTGAAGCTTTCTTT. Its translation: CASRGGDFTEAFF.

This clone was picked up a small number of times. The chain combines TRBV19 with TRBJ1-5; D remains ambiguous. Germline V CDR1 and CDR2: LNHDA, SQIVND (reference sequence). The CDR3 covers 14 residues. The V and J ends lost 4 bases and 5 bases respectively, with 12 bases between them. The DNA of the CDR3 is TGTGCCAGTAGTACCTACTCTCGGGATCAGCCCCAGCATTTT. Translating it yields CASSTYSRDQPQHF.